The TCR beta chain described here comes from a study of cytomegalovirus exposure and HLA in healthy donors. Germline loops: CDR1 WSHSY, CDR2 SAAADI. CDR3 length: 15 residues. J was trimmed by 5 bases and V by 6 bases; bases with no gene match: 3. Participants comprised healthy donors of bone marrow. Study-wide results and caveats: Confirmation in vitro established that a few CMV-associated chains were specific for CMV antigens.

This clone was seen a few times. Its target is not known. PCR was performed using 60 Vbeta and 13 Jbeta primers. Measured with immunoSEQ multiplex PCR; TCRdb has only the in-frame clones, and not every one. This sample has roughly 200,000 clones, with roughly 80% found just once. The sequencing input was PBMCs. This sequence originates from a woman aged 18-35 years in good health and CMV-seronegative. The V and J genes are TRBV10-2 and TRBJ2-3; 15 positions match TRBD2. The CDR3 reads CASRGGLAGGDTQYF. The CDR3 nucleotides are TGCGCCAGCAGGGGGGGACTAGCGGGGGGAGATACGCAGTATTTT.